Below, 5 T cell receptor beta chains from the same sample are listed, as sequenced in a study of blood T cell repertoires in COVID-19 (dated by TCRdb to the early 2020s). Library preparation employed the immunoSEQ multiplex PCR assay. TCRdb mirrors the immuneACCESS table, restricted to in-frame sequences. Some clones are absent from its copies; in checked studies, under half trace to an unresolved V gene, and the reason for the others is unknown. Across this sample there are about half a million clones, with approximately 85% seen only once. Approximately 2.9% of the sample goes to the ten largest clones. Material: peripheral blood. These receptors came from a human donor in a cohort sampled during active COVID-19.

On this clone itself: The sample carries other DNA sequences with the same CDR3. CDR3 nucleotides: TGTGCCAGCAGCCCGGGACAGGGGTACGAGCAGTACTTC. It specifies CASSPGQGYEQYF. This chain joins TRBV28 and TRBJ2-7; TRBD1 agrees at 10 bases. The germline CDR1 and CDR2 sequences are MDHEN and SYDVKM. CDR3 length: 13 amino acids. With 6 bases clipped from V and 4 bases from J, the junction kept 3 bases outside the gene matches.

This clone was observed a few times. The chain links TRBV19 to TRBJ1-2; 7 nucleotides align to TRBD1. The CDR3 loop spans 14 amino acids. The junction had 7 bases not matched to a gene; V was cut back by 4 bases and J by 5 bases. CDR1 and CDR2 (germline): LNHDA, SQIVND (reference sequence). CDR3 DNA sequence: TGTGCCAGTAGTAGGCGGGACAGTCCTTATGGCTACACCTTC. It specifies CASSRRDSPYGYTF.

DNA for the CDR3: TGTGCCAGTAGTATAGTAGGGAGTCCGGACGAGCAGTACTTC. Translating it yields CASSIVGSPDEQYF. This rearrangement joins TRBV19 to TRBJ2-7, with D possibly TRBD2 on 5 matching bases. Germline V CDR1 and CDR2: LNHDA, SQIVND (reference sequence). This CDR3 is 14 amino acids long. Trimming pared 1 base from V and 5 bases from J, leaving 12 bases between.

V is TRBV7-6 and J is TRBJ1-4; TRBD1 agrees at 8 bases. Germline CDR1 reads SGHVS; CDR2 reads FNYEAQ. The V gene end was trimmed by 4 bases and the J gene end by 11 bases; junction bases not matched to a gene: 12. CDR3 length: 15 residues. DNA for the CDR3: TGTGCCAGCAGCTCTACGACAGGGGCAACCGCGAAACTGTTTTTT. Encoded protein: CASSSTTGATAKLFF.

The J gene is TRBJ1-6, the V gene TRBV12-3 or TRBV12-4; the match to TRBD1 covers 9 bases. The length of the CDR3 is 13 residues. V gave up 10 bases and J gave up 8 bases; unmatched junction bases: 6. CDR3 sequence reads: CATTGTGHSPLHF. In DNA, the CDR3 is TGTGCCACCACCGGGACAGGGCATTCACCCCTCCACTTT.